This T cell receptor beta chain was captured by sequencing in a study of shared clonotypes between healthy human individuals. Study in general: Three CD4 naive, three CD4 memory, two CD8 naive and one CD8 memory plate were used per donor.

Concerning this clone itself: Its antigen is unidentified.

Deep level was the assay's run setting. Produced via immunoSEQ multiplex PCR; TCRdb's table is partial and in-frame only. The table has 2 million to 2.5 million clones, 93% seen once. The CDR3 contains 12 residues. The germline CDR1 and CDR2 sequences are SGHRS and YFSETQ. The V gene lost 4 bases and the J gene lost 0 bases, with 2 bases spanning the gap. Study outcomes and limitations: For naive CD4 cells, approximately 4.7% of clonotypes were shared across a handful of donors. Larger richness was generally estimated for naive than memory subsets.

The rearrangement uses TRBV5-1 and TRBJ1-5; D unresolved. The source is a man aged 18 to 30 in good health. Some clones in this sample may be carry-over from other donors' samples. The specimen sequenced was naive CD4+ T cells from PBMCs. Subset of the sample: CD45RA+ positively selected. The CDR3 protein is CASSGSNQPQHF. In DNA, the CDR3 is TGCGCCAGCAGCGGTAGCAATCAGCCCCAGCATTTT.